The clone carrying this TCR beta chain was seen more than once but under ten times. Its antigen is unidentified. The record originates from a study of CD8 T cells in ankylosing spondylitis. From the 5' RACE reads, TCRdb called clonotypes with MiXCR, one entry per CDR3 protein. The repertoire consists of 750,000 to 850,000 distinct CDR3 sequences, with approximately 10% occurring once and the leading ten covering roughly 0.51%. With 1 base removed from V and 4 bases from J, the gap between germline ends came to 10 bases. The CDR3 is made up of 14 amino acids. General study points: Disease-associated clones were CD8+ and fairly uncommon in peripheral blood. There was a TCR beta motif, made of eight highly homologous variants, that appeared characteristic of ankylosing spondylitis blood. Enrichment of disease-linked clones was reportedly significant in matched ankylosing spondylitis synovial fluid.

Sequenced: blood, either unsorted or a sorted T cell fraction (not recorded which). V is TRBV12-3 or TRBV12-4 and J is TRBJ1-1; a weak D match, TRBD1 (5 bases). The sequence came from a male donor with ankylosing spondylitis. The CDR3 reads CASSLERGGTEAFF. The CDR3 nucleotides are TGTGCCAGCAGTTTAGAGAGGGGAGGCACTGAAGCTTTCTTT.